These 12 T cell receptor beta chains were all obtained from the same sample, sequenced in a study of blood T cell repertoires in COVID-19. The table came from immunoSEQ multiplex PCR; TCRdb's copy has only in-frame clones and leaves some out. Altogether 240,000 or so clones are present, approximately 85% being singletons, with the ten largest covering roughly 2%. The material sequenced was PBMCs or T cells enriched from blood (not recorded which). These receptors were taken from a woman between 50 and 59 years old who had recovered from COVID-19.

The rearrangement uses TRBV6-2 or TRBV6-3 and TRBJ1-2; TRBD1 matches 10 bases. The CDR3 runs 15 residues. The germline V gene has CDR1 MNHEY and CDR2 SVGEGT. The ends lost 0 bases at V and 7 bases at J; junction bases unmatched: 5. CDR3 nucleotides: TGTGCCAGCAGTTACTCGGGACAGGGGATCGCTGGCTACACCTTC. It yields the protein CASSYSGQGIAGYTF.

The chain has TRBV19 and TRBJ1-6; D is ambiguous. V gave up 5 bases and J gave up 6 bases, with 14 bases separating them. Per the germline V gene, CDR1 is LNHDA and CDR2 is SQIVND (reference sequence). There are 15 residues in the CDR3. The CDR3: CASSGRGMGNSPLHF. The CDR3 DNA reads as TGTGCCAGTAGTGGCCGAGGGATGGGTAATTCACCCCTCCACTTT.

In regard to this clone: The junction differs from germline at one of its ends, possibly a read error. This sequence joins TRBV5-6 and TRBJ1-6; possible D gene TRBD1, 5 bases. The CDR3 loop spans 14 amino acids. Germline CDR1 SGHDT, CDR2 YYEEEE. CDR3 nucleotide sequence: TGTGCCCGCAGCGGGGGGGGATATAATTCACCCCTCCACTTT. It is translated as CARSGGGYNSPLHF.

This sequence joins TRBV9 and TRBJ2-2; 7 positions agree with TRBD2. Looked up from germline, CDR1 is SGDLS and CDR2 is YYNGEE. V dropped 4 bases and J dropped 0; count of bases not matched to a gene: 9. The CDR3 runs to 17 residues. The DNA for the CDR3 is TGTGCCAGCAGCCCCCGGGGGGAGCGCTCGAACACCGGGGAGCTGTTTTTT. Protein product: CASSPRGERSNTGELFF.

The V call is TRBV28, the J call TRBJ2-5, with TRBD1 identical over 8 bases. The V gene end was trimmed by 4 bases and the J gene end by 4 bases; junction bases not matched to a gene: 8. The germline CDR1 and CDR2 sequences are MDHEN and SYDVKM. This CDR3 contains 15 residues. The chain's CDR3 is CASSSTGQAGETQYF. DNA for the CDR3: TGTGCCAGCAGTTCCACGGGACAGGCCGGAGAGACCCAGTACTTC.

The V call is TRBV4-1, the J call TRBJ2-2; 7 bases align to TRBD1. This CDR3 spans 13 amino acids. V shed 5 bases and J 8 bases; nucleotides not matched to a gene: 5. Germline V gene lookup returns CDR1 MGHRA and CDR2 YSYEKL. The CDR3 nucleotides read TGCGCCAGCAGCTTACAGGGGTGGGGGGAGCTGTTTTTT. Translation: CASSLQGWGELFF.

The J gene is TRBJ1-1, the V gene TRBV4-3; D might be TRBD1 (6 bases). Germline V gene sequence: CDR1 LGHNA, CDR2 YSLEER. This CDR3 contains 14 residues. The V end lost 1 base, the J end lost 6 bases, and 12 bases lay between the germline ends. The CDR3 DNA follows: TGCGCCAGCAGCCAAGTGGGGGCTAGGGCTGAAGCTTTCTTT. This translates into CASSQVGARAEAFF.

For the CDR3, the DNA is TGTGCCAGCAGGGGGGGACTCCGCTACGAGCAGTACTTC. Translated, it gives CASRGGLRYEQYF. The chain couples TRBV28 to TRBJ2-7; D may be TRBD2 (6 bases). Trimming stripped 6 bases from V and 3 bases from J, with 12 bases between. This CDR3 is 13 amino acids long. Germline V gene lookup returns CDR1 MDHEN and CDR2 SYDVKM. Variable domain in full (rest from reference TRBV28 and TRBJ2-7): DVKVTQSSRYLVKRTGEKVFLECVQDMDHENMFWYRQDPGLGLRLIYFSYDVKMKEKGDIPEGYSVSREKKERFSLILESASTNQTSMYLCASRGGLRYEQYFGPGTRLTVT.

The chain is built from TRBV6-6 and TRBJ1-2; D uncertain. Trimming took off 5 bases at V and 1 base at J, with 14 bases between the two ends. CDR1 and CDR2 (germline): MNHNY, SVGAGI (reference sequence). CDR3 length: 15 residues. The CDR3 is CASSEGRKNNYGYTF. CDR3 in DNA: TGTGCCAGCAGTGAGGGCCGGAAGAATAACTATGGCTACACCTTC.

The rearrangement links TRBV28 to TRBJ1-1; perhaps TRBD1 as D (5 bases). The germline CDR1 and CDR2 sequences are MDHEN and SYDVKM. The CDR3 covers 14 residues. V lost 4 bases and J 1 base, leaving 10 bases between the germline ends. The CDR3 DNA reads TGTGCCAGCAGTTGGCAGGGCAAGAACACTGAAGCTTTCTTT. Encoded protein: CASSWQGKNTEAFF.

The rearrangement joins TRBV29-1 to TRBJ2-7, with 9 bases fitting TRBD1. The length of the CDR3 is 14 residues. Looked up from germline, CDR1 is SQVTM and CDR2 is ANQGSEA. V shed 5 bases, J shed 4 bases, and the junction held 9 bases outside the gene matches. CDR3 DNA sequence: TGCAGCGTTATCTCCGGGACAGGGCAATACGAGCAGTACTTC. The encoded protein is CSVISGTGQYEQYF.

This clone has a single count. The chain recombines TRBV9 with TRBJ2-5, with a possible D match to TRBD2 (5 bases). This CDR3 comprises 14 residues. Between the trimmed V and J ends, which lost 3 bases and 2 bases, there was a span of 11 bases. Germline V gives CDR1 SGDLS, CDR2 YYNGEE. The CDR3 DNA sequence: TGTGCCAGCAGCGGCCCGGGGTGGCAAGAGACCCAGTACTTC. Translating gives CASSGPGWQETQYF.